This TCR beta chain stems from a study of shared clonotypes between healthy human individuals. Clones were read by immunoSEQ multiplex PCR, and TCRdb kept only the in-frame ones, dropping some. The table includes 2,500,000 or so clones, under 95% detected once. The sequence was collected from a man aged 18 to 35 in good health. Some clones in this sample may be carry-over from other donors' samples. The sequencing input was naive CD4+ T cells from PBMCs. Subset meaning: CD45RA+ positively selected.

The CDR3, as DNA: TGTGCCAGCAGCTTATGGCAGGGGTCCACTGAAGCTTTCTTT. Translation gives CASSLWQGSTEAFF. The chain is built from TRBV7-8 and TRBJ1-1, with D possibly matching TRBD1 (6 bases). The CDR3 consists of 14 residues. From germline, CDR1 is SGHVS and CDR2 FQNEAQ. With 2 bases removed from V and 4 bases from J, the gap between germline ends came to 11 bases.